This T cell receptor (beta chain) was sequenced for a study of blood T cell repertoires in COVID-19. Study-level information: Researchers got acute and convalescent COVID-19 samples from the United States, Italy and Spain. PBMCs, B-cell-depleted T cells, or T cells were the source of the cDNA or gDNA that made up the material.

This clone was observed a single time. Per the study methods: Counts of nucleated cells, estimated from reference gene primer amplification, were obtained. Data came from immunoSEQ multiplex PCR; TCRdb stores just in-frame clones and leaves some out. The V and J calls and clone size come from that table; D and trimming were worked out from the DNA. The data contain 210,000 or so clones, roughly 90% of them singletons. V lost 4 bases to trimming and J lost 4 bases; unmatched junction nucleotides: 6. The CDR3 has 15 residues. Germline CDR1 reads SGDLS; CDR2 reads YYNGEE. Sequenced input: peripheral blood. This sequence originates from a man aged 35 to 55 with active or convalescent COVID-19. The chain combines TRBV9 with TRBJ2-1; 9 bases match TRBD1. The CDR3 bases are TGTGCCAGCAGCCTACAGGGGGCAATGTACAATGAGCAGTTCTTC. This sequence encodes CASSLQGAMYNEQFF.